This T cell receptor beta chain was captured by sequencing in a study of Graves' ophthalmopathy and Graves' hyperthyroidism. Study observations and caveats: Thyroid clonotypes that were expanded above 0.001 frequency mostly also appeared in blood. At 70.59% sensitivity and approximately 72% specificity, the model predicted progression of the ophthalmopathy.

No ophthalmopathy within 18 months of follow-up signified stable hyperthyroidism. The sequenced template was RNA, covering the TCR beta CDR3 region. The first round was an RT-PCR with HTBI primers, and the second round was a multiplex PCR. TCRdb processed the multiplex PCR reads anew with MiXCR; each CDR3 protein has one entry. The sample comprises about 380,000 distinct CDR3 sequences, roughly 14% of which are singletons, and 5.5% to 8% rests with the top ten. CDR1 and CDR2 from the germline V gene are SGHRS and YFSETQ. The CDR3 is 15 amino acids. J was trimmed by 4 bases and V by 1 base; bases with no gene match: 7. A remark on this clonotype: Antigen specificity is unknown.

The sequenced sample was peripheral blood. The rearrangement uses TRBV5-1 and TRBJ2-5, with 7 bases aligning to TRBD1. The receptor's source is a woman younger than 30 with stable Graves' hyperthyroidism. As DNA, the CDR3 is TGCGCCAGCAGCTTGAAGGAGGACAGGAGAGAGACCCAGTACTTC. Translating gives CASSLKEDRRETQYF. Together with reference TRBV5-1 and TRBJ2-5, the CDR3 gives the full variable domain: KAGVTQTPRYLIKTRGQQVTLSCSPISGHRSVSWYQQTPGQGLQFLFEYFSETQRNKGNFPGRFSGRQFSNSRSEMNVSTLELGDSALYLCASSLKEDRRETQYFGPGTRLLVL.